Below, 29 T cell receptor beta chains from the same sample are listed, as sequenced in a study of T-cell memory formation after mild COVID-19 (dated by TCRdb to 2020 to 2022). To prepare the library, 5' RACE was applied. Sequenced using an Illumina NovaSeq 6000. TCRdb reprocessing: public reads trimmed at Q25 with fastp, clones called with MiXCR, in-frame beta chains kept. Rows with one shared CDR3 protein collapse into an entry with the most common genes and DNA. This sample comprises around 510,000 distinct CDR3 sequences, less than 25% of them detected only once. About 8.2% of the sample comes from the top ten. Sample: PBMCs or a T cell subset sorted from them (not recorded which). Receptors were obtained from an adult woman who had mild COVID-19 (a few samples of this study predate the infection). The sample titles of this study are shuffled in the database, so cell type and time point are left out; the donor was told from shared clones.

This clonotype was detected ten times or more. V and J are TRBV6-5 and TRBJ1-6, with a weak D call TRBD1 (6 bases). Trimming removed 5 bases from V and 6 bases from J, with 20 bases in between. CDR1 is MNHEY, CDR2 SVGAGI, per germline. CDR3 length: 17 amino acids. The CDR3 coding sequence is TGTGCCAGCAGTCTTAATCCTGGGGGGCGGAGTAATTCACCCCTCCACTTT. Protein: CASSLNPGGRSNSPLHF.

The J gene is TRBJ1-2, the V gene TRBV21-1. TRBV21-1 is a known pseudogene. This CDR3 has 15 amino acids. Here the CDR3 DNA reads TGTGCCAGCAGCAAACTGCGGGTTCTGGACTATGGCTACACCTTC. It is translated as CASSKLRVLDYGYTF.

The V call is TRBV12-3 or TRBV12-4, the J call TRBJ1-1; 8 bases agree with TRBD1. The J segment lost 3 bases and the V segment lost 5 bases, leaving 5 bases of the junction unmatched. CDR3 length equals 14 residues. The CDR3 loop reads CASSPRGRDTEAFF. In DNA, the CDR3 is TGTGCCAGCAGTCCCAGGGGGCGGGACACTGAAGCTTTCTTT.

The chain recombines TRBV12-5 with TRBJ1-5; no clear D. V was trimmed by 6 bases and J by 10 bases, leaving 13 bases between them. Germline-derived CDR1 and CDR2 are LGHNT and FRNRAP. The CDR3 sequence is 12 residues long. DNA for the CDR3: TGTGCTAGTGGCCGCAGTCCGGGACCCCAGCATTTT. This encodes CASGRSPGPQHF. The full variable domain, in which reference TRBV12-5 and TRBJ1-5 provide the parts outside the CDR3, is DARVTQTPRHKVTEMGQEVTMRCQPILGHNTVFWYRQTMMQGLELLAYFRNRAPLDDSGMPKDRFSAEMPDATLATLKIQPSEPRDSAVYFCASGRSPGPQHFGDGTRLSIL.

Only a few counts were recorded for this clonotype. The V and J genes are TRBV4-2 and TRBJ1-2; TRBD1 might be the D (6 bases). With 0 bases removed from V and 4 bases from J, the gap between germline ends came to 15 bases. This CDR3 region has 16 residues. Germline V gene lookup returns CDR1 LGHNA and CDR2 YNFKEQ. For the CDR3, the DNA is TGTGCCAGCAGCCAAGACTTATGGACAGCGCTCTATGGCTACACCTTC. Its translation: CASSQDLWTALYGYTF.

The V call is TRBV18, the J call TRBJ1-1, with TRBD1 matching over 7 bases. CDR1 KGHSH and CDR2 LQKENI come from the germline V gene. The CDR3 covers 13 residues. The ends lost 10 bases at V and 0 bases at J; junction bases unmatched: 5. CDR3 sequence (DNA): TGTGCCAACAGACAGGGCTTGAACACTGAAGCTTTCTTT. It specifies CANRQGLNTEAFF.

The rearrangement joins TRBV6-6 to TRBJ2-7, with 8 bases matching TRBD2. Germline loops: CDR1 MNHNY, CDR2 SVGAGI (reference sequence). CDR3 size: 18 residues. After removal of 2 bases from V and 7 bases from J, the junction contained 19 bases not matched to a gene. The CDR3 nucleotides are TGTGCCAGCAGTTACGACCGCGCCGTCAGCGGGAGAACTGGGGAGCAGTACTTC. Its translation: CASSYDRAVSGRTGEQYF.

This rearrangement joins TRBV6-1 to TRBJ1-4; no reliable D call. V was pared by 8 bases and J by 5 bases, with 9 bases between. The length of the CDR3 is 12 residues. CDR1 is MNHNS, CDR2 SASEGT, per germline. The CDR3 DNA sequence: TGTGCCAGCGGATTCCAGAATGAAAAACTGTTTTTT. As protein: CASGFQNEKLFF.

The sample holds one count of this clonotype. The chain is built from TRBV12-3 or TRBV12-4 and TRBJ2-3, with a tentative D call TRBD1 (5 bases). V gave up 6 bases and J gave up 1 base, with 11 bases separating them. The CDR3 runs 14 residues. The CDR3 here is CASRQGSGTDTQYF. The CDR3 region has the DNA TGTGCCAGCAGGCAGGGTTCAGGCACAGATACGCAGTATTTT.

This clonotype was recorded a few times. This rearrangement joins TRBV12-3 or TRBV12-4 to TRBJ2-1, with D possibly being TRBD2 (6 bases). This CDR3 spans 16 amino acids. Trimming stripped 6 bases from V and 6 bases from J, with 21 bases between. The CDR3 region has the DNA TGTGCCAGCAGCCCAAGACCGGGAGTCGGGTCCAATGAGCAGTTCTTC. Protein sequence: CASSPRPGVGSNEQFF.

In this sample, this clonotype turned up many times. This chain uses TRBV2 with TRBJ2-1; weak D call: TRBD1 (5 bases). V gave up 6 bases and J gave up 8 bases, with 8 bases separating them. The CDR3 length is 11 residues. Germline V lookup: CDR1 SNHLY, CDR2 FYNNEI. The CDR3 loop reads CASRQGYEQFF. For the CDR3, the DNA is TGTGCCAGCAGGCAGGGCTATGAGCAGTTCTTC.

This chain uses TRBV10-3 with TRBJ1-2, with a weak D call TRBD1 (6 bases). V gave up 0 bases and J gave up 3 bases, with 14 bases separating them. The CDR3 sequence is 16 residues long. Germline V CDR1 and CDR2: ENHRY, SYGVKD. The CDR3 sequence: CAISESGGTGYYGYTF. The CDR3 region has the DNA TGTGCCATCAGTGAGTCCGGAGGAACAGGGTACTATGGCTACACCTTC.

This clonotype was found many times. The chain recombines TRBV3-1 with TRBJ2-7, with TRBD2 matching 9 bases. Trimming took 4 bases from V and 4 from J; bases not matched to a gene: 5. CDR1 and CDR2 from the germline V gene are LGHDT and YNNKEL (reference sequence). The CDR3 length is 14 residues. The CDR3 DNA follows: TGTGCCAGCAGCCCACTAAGCGGGGGGTACGAGCAGTACTTC. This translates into CASSPLSGGYEQYF.

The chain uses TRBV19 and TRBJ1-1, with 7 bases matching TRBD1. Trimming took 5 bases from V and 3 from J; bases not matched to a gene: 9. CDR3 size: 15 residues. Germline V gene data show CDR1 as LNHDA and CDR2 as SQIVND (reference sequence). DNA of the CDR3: TGTGCCAGTAGTTCCCAGACAGGGTGGTACACTGAAGCTTTCTTT. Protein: CASSSQTGWYTEAFF. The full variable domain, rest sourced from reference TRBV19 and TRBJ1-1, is DGGITQSPKYLFRKEGQNVTLSCEQNLNHDAMYWYRQDPGQGLRLIYYSQIVNDFQKGDIAEGYSVSREKKESFPLTVTSAQKNPTAFYLCASSSQTGWYTEAFFGQGTRLTVV.

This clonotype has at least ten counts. This CDR3 is CASSLTGGGETQYF. CDR3 DNA: TGTGCCAGCAGCTTAACCGGGGGCGGGGAGACCCAGTACTTC. The chain has TRBV7-3 and TRBJ2-5; D possibly matches TRBD1 or TRBD2 (6 bases each). Germline V gene lookup returns CDR1 SGHTA and CDR2 FQGTGA. CDR3 length equals 14 residues. The V end lost 0 bases, the J end lost 5 bases, and 10 bases lay between the germline ends.

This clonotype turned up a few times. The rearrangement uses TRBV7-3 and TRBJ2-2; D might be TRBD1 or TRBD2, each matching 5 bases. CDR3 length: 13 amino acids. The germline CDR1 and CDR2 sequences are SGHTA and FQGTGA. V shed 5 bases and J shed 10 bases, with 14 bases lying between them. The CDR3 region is CASSPGTVEELFF. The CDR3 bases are TGTGCCAGCAGCCCCGGGACGGTCGAGGAGCTGTTTTTT.

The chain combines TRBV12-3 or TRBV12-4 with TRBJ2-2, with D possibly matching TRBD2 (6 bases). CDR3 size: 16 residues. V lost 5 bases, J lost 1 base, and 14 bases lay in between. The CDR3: CASSLTRGVNTGELFF. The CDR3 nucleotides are TGTGCCAGCAGTCTGACCCGCGGGGTGAACACCGGGGAGCTGTTTTTT.

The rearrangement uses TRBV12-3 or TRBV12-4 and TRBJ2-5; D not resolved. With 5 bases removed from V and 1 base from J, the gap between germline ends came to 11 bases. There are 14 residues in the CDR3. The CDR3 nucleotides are TGTGCCAGCAGTCTCCTTAGATTCCAAGAGACCCAGTACTTC. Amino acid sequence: CASSLLRFQETQYF.

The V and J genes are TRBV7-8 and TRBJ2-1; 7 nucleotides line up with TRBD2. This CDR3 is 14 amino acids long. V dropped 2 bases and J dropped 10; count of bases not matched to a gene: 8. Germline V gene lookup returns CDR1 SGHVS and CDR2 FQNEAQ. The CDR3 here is CASSLTRTSREQFF. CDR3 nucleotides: TGTGCCAGCAGCTTAACAAGGACTAGTCGCGAGCAGTTCTTC.

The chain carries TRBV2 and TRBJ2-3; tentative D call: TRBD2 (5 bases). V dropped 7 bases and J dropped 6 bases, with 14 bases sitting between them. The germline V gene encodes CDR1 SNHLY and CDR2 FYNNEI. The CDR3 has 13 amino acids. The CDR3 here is CASTAEGADTQYF. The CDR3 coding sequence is TGTGCCAGCACCGCCGAGGGTGCGGATACGCAGTATTTT. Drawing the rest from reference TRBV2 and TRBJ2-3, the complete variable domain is EPEVTQTPSHQVTQMGQEVILRCVPISNHLYFYWYRQILGQKVEFLVSFYNNEISEKSEIFDDQFSVERPDGSNFTLKIRSTKLEDSAMYFCASTAEGADTQYFGPGTRLTVL.

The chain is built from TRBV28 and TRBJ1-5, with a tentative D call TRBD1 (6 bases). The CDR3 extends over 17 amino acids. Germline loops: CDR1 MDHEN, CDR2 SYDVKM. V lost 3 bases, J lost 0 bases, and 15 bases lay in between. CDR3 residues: CASSLLIRTDSNQPQHF. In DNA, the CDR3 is TGTGCCAGCAGTTTGTTGATTCGGACAGATAGCAATCAGCCCCAGCATTTT.

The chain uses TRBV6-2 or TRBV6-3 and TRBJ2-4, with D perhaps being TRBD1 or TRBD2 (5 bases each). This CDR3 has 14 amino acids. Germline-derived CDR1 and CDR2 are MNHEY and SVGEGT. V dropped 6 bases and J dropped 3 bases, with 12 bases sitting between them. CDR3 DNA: TGTGCCAGCAGGTTACTGGGGGACAAAAACATTCAGTACTTC. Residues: CASRLLGDKNIQYF.

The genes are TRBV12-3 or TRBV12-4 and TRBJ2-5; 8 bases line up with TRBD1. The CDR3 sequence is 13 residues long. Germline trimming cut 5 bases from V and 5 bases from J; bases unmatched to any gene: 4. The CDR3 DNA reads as TGTGCCAGCAGTCAGGGGGCAGGGGAGACCCAGTACTTC. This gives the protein CASSQGAGETQYF.

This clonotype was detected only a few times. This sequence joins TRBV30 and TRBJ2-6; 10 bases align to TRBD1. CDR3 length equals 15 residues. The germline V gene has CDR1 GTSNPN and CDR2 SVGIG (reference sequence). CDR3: CAWDRGRTGANVLTF. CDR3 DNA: TGTGCTTGGGACAGGGGAAGGACTGGGGCCAACGTCCTGACTTTC.

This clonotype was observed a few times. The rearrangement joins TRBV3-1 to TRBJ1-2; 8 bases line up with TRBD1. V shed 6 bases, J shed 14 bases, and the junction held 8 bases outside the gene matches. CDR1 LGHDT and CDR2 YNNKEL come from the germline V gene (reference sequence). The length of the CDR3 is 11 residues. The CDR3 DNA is TGTGCCAGCAGTCCAGGGGGCGCGTCGACCTTC. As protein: CASSPGGASTF.

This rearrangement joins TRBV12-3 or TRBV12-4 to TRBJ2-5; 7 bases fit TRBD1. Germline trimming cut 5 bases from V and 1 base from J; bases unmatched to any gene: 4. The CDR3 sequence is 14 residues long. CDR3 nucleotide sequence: TGTGCCAGCAGTAACCGACAGGGCCAAGAGACCCAGTACTTC. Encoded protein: CASSNRQGQETQYF.

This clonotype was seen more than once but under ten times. This chain's CDR3 is CASRSGGAAQPQHF. The CDR3 nucleotides are TGTGCCAGCAGATCGGGAGGGGCTGCTCAGCCCCAGCATTTT. The chain uses TRBV6-1 and TRBJ1-5, with D maybe TRBD1 (5 bases). V lost 6 bases and J lost 6, with 15 bases in between. CDR3 length: 14 residues. Germline V gene sequence: CDR1 MNHNS, CDR2 SASEGT.

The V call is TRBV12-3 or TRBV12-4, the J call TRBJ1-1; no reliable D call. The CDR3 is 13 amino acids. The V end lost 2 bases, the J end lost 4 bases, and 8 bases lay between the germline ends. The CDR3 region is CASSLRTTTEAFF. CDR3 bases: TGTGCCAGCAGTTTAAGGACGACCACTGAAGCTTTCTTT.

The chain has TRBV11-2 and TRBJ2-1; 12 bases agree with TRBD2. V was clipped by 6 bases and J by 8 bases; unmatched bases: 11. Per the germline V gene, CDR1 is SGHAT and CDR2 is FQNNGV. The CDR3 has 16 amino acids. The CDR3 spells CASRPQLAGGGDEQFF. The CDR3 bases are TGTGCCAGCAGACCGCAACTAGCGGGGGGAGGCGATGAGCAGTTCTTC.